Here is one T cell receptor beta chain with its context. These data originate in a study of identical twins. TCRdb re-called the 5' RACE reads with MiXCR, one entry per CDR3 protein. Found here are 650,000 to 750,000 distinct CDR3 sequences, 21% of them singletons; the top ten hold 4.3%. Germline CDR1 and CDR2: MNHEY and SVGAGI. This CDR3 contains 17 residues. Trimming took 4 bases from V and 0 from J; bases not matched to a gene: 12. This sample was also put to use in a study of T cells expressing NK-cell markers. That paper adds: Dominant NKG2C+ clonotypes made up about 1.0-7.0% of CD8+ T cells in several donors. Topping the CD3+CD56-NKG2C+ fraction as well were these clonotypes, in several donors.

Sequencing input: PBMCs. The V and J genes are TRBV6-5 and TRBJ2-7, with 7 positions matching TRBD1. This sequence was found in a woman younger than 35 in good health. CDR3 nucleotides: TGTGCCAGCAGTTTTCGTCCGGGACAGCCAAACTCCTACGAGCAGTACTTC. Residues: CASSFRPGQPNSYEQYF.